This TCR beta chain derives from a study of T-cell memory formation after mild COVID-19. About the study: The study found TCR clusters largely donor specific.

TCRdb ran MiXCR on the 5' RACE reads and lists one entry per CDR3 protein. This table holds 240,000 or so distinct CDR3 sequences, around 10% found once. Overall study results and limits: Largely, contracting CD4+ clones fell within CM and EM, and contracting CD8+ clones within EMRA. The authors did not confirm SARS-CoV-2 specificity of second-wave clones peaking day 37. A subset of responding clones appeared in pre-infection memory, suggesting cross-reactive memory joined.

This clonotype was picked up a small number of times. Its antigen remains unidentified. This TCR was sampled from a man aged 18 to 35 who had mild COVID-19 (a few samples of this study predate the infection). Cell type and time point are not known. Specimen: PBMCs or a T cell subset sorted from them (not recorded which).

The CDR3 reads CASSFRDRRYNSPLHF. The CDR3, as DNA: TGTGCCAGCAGCTTCAGGGACAGAAGATATAATTCACCCCTCCACTTT. The chain joins TRBV7-6 to TRBJ1-6, with 7 bases that match TRBD1. Germline lookup yields CDR1 SGHVS and CDR2 FNYEAQ. The CDR3 runs 16 residues. V trimming: 3 bases; J trimming: 4 bases; junction bases outside the gene matches: 6.